The sequence of this T cell receptor beta chain was determined in a study of tumor T cells in aggressive B-cell lymphoma. CDR3 length equals 15 residues. Trimming took off 3 bases at V and 0 bases at J, with 11 bases between the two ends. Looked up from germline, CDR1 is GTSNPN and CDR2 is SVGIG (reference sequence). Libraries were prepared by immunoSEQ multiplex PCR; TCRdb keeps only in-frame clonotypes and omits some of them. In the table there are about 10,000 clones, roughly 85% of which are singletons. This clonotype originated in an adult with diffuse large B cell lymphoma. Sequenced input: tumor tissue. The V gene is TRBV30, the J gene TRBJ1-4; D is unresolved. The CDR3 loop is CAWSRDDATNEKLFF. The DNA of the CDR3 is TGTGCCTGGAGCCGGGATGACGCAACTAATGAAAAACTGTTTTTT. Together with reference TRBV30 and TRBJ1-4, the CDR3 gives the full variable domain: SQTIHQWPATLVQPVGSPLSLECTVEGTSNPNLYWYRQAAGRGLQLLFYSVGIGQISSEVPQNLSASRPQDRQFILSSKKLLLSDSGFYLCAWSRDDATNEKLFFGSGTQLSVL.